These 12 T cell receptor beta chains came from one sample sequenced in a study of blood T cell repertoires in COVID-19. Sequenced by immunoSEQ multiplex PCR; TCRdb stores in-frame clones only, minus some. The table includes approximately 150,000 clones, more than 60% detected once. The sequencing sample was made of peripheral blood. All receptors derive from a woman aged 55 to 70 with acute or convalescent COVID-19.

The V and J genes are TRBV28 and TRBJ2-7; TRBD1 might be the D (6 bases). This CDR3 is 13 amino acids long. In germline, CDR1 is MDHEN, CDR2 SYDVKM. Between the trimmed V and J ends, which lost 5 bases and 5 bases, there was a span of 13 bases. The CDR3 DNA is TGTGCCAGCAGTGCATTTACAGGGAACGAGCAGTACTTC. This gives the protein CASSAFTGNEQYF.

The CDR3 region is CASSYGLAGRNIQYF. The CDR3, as DNA: TGTGCCAGCAGTTACGGACTAGCGGGAAGAAACATTCAGTACTTC. The chain is built from TRBV6-5 and TRBJ2-4; 12 bases are a match to TRBD2. This CDR3 has 15 residues. The germline gives CDR1 MNHEY, CDR2 SVGAGI. V shed 2 bases and J 6 bases; nucleotides not matched to a gene: 2.

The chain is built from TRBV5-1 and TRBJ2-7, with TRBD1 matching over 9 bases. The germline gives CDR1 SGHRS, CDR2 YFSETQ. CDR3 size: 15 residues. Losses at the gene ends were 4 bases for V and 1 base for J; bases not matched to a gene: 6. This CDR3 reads CASSPFGTGSYEQYF. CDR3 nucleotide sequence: TGCGCCAGCAGCCCCTTCGGGACAGGGTCCTACGAGCAGTACTTC.

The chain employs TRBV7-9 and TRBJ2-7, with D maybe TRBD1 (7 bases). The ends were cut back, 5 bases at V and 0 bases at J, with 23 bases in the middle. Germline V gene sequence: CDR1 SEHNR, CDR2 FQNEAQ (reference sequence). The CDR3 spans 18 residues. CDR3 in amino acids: CASSNPGRRGLASYEQYF. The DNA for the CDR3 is TGTGCCAGCAGCAACCCGGGACGGAGGGGGCTAGCCTCCTACGAGCAGTACTTC.

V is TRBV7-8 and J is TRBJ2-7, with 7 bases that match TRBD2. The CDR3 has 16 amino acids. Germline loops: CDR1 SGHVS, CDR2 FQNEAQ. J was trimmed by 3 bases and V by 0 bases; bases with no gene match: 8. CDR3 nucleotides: TGTGCCAGCAGCTTAGCGCCTAGCGGAACAATCTACGAGCAGTACTTC. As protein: CASSLAPSGTIYEQYF.

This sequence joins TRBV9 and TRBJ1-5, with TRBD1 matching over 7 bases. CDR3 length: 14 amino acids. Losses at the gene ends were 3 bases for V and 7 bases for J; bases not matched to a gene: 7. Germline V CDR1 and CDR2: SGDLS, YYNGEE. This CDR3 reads CASSGQGMGQPQHF. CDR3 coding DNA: TGTGCCAGCAGCGGACAGGGTATGGGGCAGCCCCAGCATTTT.

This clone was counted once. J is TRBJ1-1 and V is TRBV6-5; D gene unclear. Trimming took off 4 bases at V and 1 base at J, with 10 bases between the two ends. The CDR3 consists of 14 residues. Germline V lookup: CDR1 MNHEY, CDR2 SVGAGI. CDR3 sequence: CASSFRLRNTEAFF. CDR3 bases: TGTGCCAGCAGTTTCCGACTGCGGAACACTGAAGCTTTCTTT.

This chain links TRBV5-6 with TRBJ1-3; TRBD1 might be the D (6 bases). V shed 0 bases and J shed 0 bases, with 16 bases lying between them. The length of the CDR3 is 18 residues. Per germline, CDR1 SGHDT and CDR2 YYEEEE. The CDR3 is CASSLGWSGVSSGNTIYF. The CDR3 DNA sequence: TGTGCCAGCAGCTTGGGTTGGTCAGGGGTAAGCTCTGGAAACACCATATATTTT.

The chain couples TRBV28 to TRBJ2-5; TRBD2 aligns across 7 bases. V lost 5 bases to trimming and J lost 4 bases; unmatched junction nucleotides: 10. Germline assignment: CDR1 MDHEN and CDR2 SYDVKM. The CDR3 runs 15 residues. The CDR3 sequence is CASSTRRGGRETQYF. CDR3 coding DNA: TGTGCCAGCAGTACCCGTCGGGGCGGGAGAGAGACCCAGTACTTC. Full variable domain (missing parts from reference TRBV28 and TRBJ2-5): DVKVTQSSRYLVKRTGEKVFLECVQDMDHENMFWYRQDPGLGLRLIYFSYDVKMKEKGDIPEGYSVSREKKERFSLILESASTNQTSMYLCASSTRRGGRETQYFGPGTRLLVL.

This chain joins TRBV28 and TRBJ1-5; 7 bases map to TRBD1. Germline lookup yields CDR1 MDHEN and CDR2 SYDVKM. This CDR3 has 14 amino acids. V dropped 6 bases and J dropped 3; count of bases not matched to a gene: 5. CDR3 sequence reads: CASRYRGDNQPQHF. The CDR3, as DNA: TGTGCCAGCAGGTACAGGGGTGACAATCAGCCCCAGCATTTT.

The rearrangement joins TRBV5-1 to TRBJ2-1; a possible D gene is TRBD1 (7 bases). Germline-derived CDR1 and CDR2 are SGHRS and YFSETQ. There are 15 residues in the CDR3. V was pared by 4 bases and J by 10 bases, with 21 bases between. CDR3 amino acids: CASSGRLTGRWEQFF. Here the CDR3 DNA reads TGCGCCAGCAGCGGACGGCTGACAGGGAGGTGGGAGCAGTTCTTC.

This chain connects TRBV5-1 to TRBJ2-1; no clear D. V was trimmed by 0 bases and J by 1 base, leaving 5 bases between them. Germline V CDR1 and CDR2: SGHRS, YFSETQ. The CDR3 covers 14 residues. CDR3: CASSLELSYNEQFF. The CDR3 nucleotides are TGCGCCAGCAGCTTGGAACTTTCCTACAATGAGCAGTTCTTC.